Below, 19 T cell receptor beta chains from the same sample are listed, as sequenced in a study of T cell responses to AZD1222 COVID-19 vaccine. Here immunoSEQ multiplex PCR was the method, and the copy in TCRdb shows in-frame clones only, minus some. The sample records roughly 95,000 clones, more than 75% being singletons. The specimen was peripheral blood, collected on day 0 of AZD1222 vaccination. The receptors stem from an adult in good health.

The chain's CDR3 is CATQTGGWSNQPQHF. DNA for the CDR3: TGTGCCACCCAGACAGGGGGCTGGAGCAATCAGCCCCAGCATTTT. The V gene is TRBV6-5, the J gene TRBJ1-5, with TRBD1 identical over 10 bases. The V segment lost 10 bases and the J segment 1 base; nucleotides outside the gene matches: 7. The CDR3 totals 15 residues. In germline, CDR1 is MNHEY, CDR2 SVGAGI.

The CDR3 nucleotides read TGTGCCAGCAGTTTAGCTTTGTGGCAGGGGAATCAGCCCCAGCATTTT. This encodes CASSLALWQGNQPQHF. The gene calls are TRBV28 and TRBJ1-5, with D possibly TRBD1 on 6 matching bases. Trimming shortened V by 2 bases and J by 4 bases, and 15 bases separated the two germline ends. Germline V gene sequence: CDR1 MDHEN, CDR2 SYDVKM. CDR3 length: 16 residues.

The chain couples TRBV10-3 to TRBJ2-7; a weak D match, TRBD1 (6 bases). The CDR3 extends over 13 amino acids. V lost 2 bases and J lost 3, with 8 bases in between. Germline CDR1 is ENHRY and CDR2 is SYGVKD. This chain's CDR3 is CAISENRVYEQYF. CDR3 nucleotide sequence: TGTGCCATCAGTGAGAACAGGGTCTACGAGCAGTACTTC.

V and J are TRBV5-8 and TRBJ1-2; D is uncertain. The CDR3 has 17 residues. V was pared by 1 base and J by 4 bases, with 20 bases between. Germline V CDR1 and CDR2: SGHTS, YDEGEE. This chain's CDR3 is CASSLFDPTPVTYGYTF. CDR3 bases: TGTGCCAGCAGCTTGTTTGATCCCACACCAGTCACCTATGGCTACACCTTC.

V usage is TRBV6-6 and J usage is TRBJ2-1; 10 nucleotides line up with TRBD1. There are 18 residues in the CDR3. V trimming: 5 bases; J trimming: 6 bases; junction bases outside the gene matches: 16. Per germline, CDR1 MNHNY and CDR2 SVGAGI (reference sequence). CDR3 DNA: TGTGCCAGCAGTCACGAAAGAGACAGGGGGCTCAGGGGCAATGAGCAGTTCTTC. Protein product: CASSHERDRGLRGNEQFF.

The rearrangement links TRBV7-2 to TRBJ1-3; D remains unclear. With 2 bases removed from V and 2 bases from J, the gap between germline ends came to 10 bases. In germline, CDR1 is SGHTA, CDR2 FQGNSA. The CDR3 spans 15 residues. As DNA, the CDR3 is TGTGCCAGCAGCTTATTGTTAACAACTGGAAACACCATATATTTT. This gives the protein CASSLLLTTGNTIYF.

The genes are TRBV28 and TRBJ1-1, with 9 bases that match TRBD1. V gave up 3 bases and J gave up 6 bases; unmatched junction bases: 8. The CDR3 is 15 amino acids. Germline-derived CDR1 and CDR2 are MDHEN and SYDVKM. This CDR3 is CASSLWGQGIPEAFF. CDR3 nucleotide sequence: TGTGCCAGCAGTTTGTGGGGACAGGGTATCCCTGAAGCTTTCTTT.

V gene TRBV5-1 combines with J gene TRBJ2-5; 8 bases fit TRBD2. This CDR3 is built from 15 residues. Unmatched junction bases numbered 10, after V lost 4 bases and J lost 5 bases. The germline CDR1 and CDR2 sequences are SGHRS and YFSETQ. CDR3 region: CASSPAGTSFETQYF. The CDR3 bases are TGCGCCAGCAGCCCAGCCGGGACTAGTTTTGAGACCCAGTACTTC.

The CDR3 DNA reads TGTGCCAGCAGCTTAGGGGCCATCACCGGGGAGCTGTTTTTT. Protein product: CASSLGAITGELFF. The chain employs TRBV7-3 and TRBJ2-2; D possibly corresponds to TRBD1 (5 bases). The germline gives CDR1 SGHTA, CDR2 FQGTGA. Trimming took 2 bases from V and 4 from J, leaving 8 bases between them. This CDR3 has 14 residues. The variable domain in full, with the rest retrieved from reference TRBV7-3 and TRBJ2-2, is GAGVSQTPSNKVTEKGKYVELRCDPISGHTALYWYRQSLGQGPEFLIYFQGTGAADDSGLPNDRFFAVRPEGSVSTLKIQRTERGDSAVYLCASSLGAITGELFFGEGSRLTVL.

In its sample, this clone was seen once. The chain carries TRBV9 and TRBJ2-2, with D uncertain. Per the germline V gene, CDR1 is SGDLS and CDR2 is YYNGEE. The V end was cut by 6 bases, the J end by 6 bases, with 12 bases between. CDR3 length: 13 amino acids. CDR3 protein: CASTLPGAGELFF. DNA of the CDR3: TGTGCCAGCACCCTACCTGGGGCCGGGGAGCTGTTTTTT.

The rearrangement joins TRBV19 to TRBJ1-4; D ambiguous. This CDR3 region has 13 residues. With 3 bases removed from V and 1 base from J, the gap between germline ends came to 3 bases. CDR1 and CDR2 (germline): LNHDA, SQIVND (reference sequence). The CDR3 bases are TGTGCCAGTAGTATTTTAACTAATGAAAAACTGTTTTTT. This translates into CASSILTNEKLFF. The full variable domain, completed using reference TRBV19 and TRBJ1-4, is DGGITQSPKYLFRKEGQNVTLSCEQNLNHDAMYWYRQDPGQGLRLIYYSQIVNDFQKGDIAEGYSVSREKKESFPLTVTSAQKNPTAFYLCASSILTNEKLFFGSGTQLSVL.

This clone was recorded a few times. This chain links TRBV5-1 with TRBJ2-7; D possibly corresponds to TRBD2 (6 bases). CDR1 and CDR2 from the germline V gene are SGHRS and YFSETQ. Trimming took off 4 bases at V and 6 bases at J, with 14 bases between the two ends. The CDR3 spans 13 residues. CDR3 amino acids: CASSLKTSSEQYF. Here the CDR3 DNA reads TGCGCCAGCAGCCTCAAAACTAGCTCCGAGCAGTACTTC. Based on the CDR3 plus reference TRBV5-1 and TRBJ2-7, the full variable domain is KAGVTQTPRYLIKTRGQQVTLSCSPISGHRSVSWYQQTPGQGLQFLFEYFSETQRNKGNFPGRFSGRQFSNSRSEMNVSTLELGDSALYLCASSLKTSSEQYFGPGTRLTVT.

This rearrangement joins TRBV28 to TRBJ2-1; a weak D match, TRBD1 (5 bases). Trimming took 3 bases from V and 0 from J, leaving 15 bases between them. Germline CDR1 reads MDHEN; CDR2 reads SYDVKM. The CDR3 has 17 amino acids. The CDR3 DNA reads TGTGCCAGCAGTTTCGGCCGCGGTAGGGGCTCCTACAATGAGCAGTTCTTC. As protein: CASSFGRGRGSYNEQFF.

This clone was recorded once. CDR3 nucleotides: TGTGCCAGCAGTTGGAATCGACAGGGCACAGATACGCAGTATTTT. Its protein product is CASSWNRQGTDTQYF. This chain uses TRBV27 with TRBJ2-3, with a tentative D call TRBD1 (6 bases). CDR3 length: 15 amino acids. Germline lookup yields CDR1 MNHEY and CDR2 SMNVEV (reference sequence). Trimming took off 4 bases at V and 1 base at J, with 12 bases between the two ends.

V gene TRBV5-5 combines with J gene TRBJ2-5; D tentatively fits TRBD1 or TRBD2 (5 bases each). The V end lost 1 base, the J end lost 4 bases, and 14 bases lay between the germline ends. Germline CDR1 and CDR2: SGHKS and YYEKEE (reference sequence). The CDR3 consists of 15 residues. Written as DNA, the CDR3 is TGTGCCAGCAGCTTGCTTCTTGGGGGACGAGAGACCCAGTACTTC. Translation: CASSLLLGGRETQYF.

Notes on this clone: One end of the junction varies from germline; a read error may be responsible. The V and J genes are TRBV9 and TRBJ2-2; maybe TRBD2 (5 bases). Germline V gives CDR1 SGDLS, CDR2 YYNGEE. The CDR3 totals 14 residues. The CDR3 DNA is TGTGCCAGCAGCGTAGCCGGGAACGCCGGGGAGCTGTTTTTT. Translated: CASSVAGNAGELFF.

V is TRBV20-1 and J is TRBJ2-5; a possible D gene is TRBD2 (6 bases). Germline V gene lookup returns CDR1 DFQATT and CDR2 SNEGSKA (reference sequence). V lost 3 bases and J 5 bases, leaving 19 bases between the germline ends. The CDR3 length is 15 residues. As DNA, the CDR3 is TGCAGTGCTAGTCTACTAGCTGCCCCGGCGGAGACCCAGTACTTC. Encoded protein: CSASLLAAPAETQYF.

The rearrangement links TRBV29-1 to TRBJ1-3; 11 bases are shared with TRBD1. The V gene's germline CDR1 is SQVTM and CDR2 ANQGSEA. The length of the CDR3 is 14 residues. Losses at the gene ends were 7 bases for V and 4 bases for J; bases not matched to a gene: 6. In DNA form, the CDR3 reads TGCAGCGCAAGGACAGGGGGCGTAGGAAACACCATATATTTT. Amino acids: CSARTGGVGNTIYF.

The chain uses TRBV18 and TRBJ1-2; D is unresolved. CDR1 KGHSH and CDR2 LQKENI come from the germline V gene. V gave up 2 bases and J gave up 6 bases, with 10 bases separating them. The CDR3 spans 13 residues. In DNA, the CDR3 is TGTGCCAGCTCACCAGGAGAGGGAAATGGCTACACCTTC. As protein: CASSPGEGNGYTF.